This TCR beta chain was documented in a study of blood T cell repertoires in acute mononucleosis (dated by TCRdb to about 2020). Regarding the complete study: To capture the memory response, convalescent samples were obtained between 5 and 8 months after the acute presentation. The mean EBV load in blood was 3.5 to 4.5 log10 genome copies per million B cells during acute infection, compared with approximately 2.8 at convalescence.

The germline V gene supplies CDR1 MDHEN and CDR2 SYDVKM. Including the terminal cysteine and phenylalanine, the CDR3 comprises 13 residues. CDR3 DNA is the only sequence kept; it has 39 bases, read in frame from the first base. Ends trimmed: V by 6 bases, J by 7 bases; bases unmatched to a gene: 5. The time point label corresponds to: convalescence about 6 months (5-8 months) after acute presentation (visit 7). The study tracked CD8 T cell responses to two immunodominant EBV epitopes, BRLF1 109 (YVL-BR) and BMLF1 280 (GLC-BM), over primary infection. Primary EBV infection was indicated by a positive serum heterophile antibody test and EBV viral capsid antigen-specific IgM. Total CD8 T cells were first enriched from PBMCs by magnetic positive selection (MACS). A FACSAria III was used to sort live CD3+ CD8+ tetramer+ cells to over 90% purity. Cell sorting used a PE-conjugated tetramer carrying the BRLF1 109-117 peptide. TCR repertoires of EBV epitope-specific CD8 T cells were deep-sequenced directly ex vivo after tetramer sorting, at acute infection and at convalescence. Donors were three people aged roughly 18 to 29 with clinical acute infectious mononucleosis and laboratory evidence of primary EBV infection. Heparinized peripheral blood was drawn at clinical presentation with mononucleosis symptoms and again about 6 months later. Ficoll-Paque density gradient centrifugation was used to isolate PBMCs.

This clone has at least ten counts. This likely reflects a read error, since a far larger clone is one base away. The sample carries other DNA sequences with the same CDR3. For TCR profiling, total RNA from at least 10,000 sorted tetramer+ CD8 T cells was reverse transcribed into cDNA. PCR amplification of CDR3 regions used primers annealing to V and J regions and added unique molecular identifiers so that templates could be tracked. Profiling of the TCRalpha and TCRbeta chains was done on the immunoSEQ platform, including the sequencing and error-correction standards of that platform. The study's processing was this. Clonal copy numbers were corrected for sequencing and PCR errors, and CDR3s were defined according to IMGT conventions. Analysis was restricted to productive rearrangements and was performed with immunoSEQ Analyzer versions 2.0 and 3.0, and gene-pairing frequencies were further processed in Microsoft Excel. Circos plots were used to visualize V-J pairings, and MEME plus a custom motifSearch program were used to find CDR3 motifs. The OLGA algorithm was used to calculate the probability of generation of TCR sequences. Clonotypes seen at both visits were called persistent; those seen only acutely were nonpersistent; those seen only at convalescence were de novo. Any amino acid clonotype used by more than one donor was defined as a public TCR. Imported from immuneACCESS, the table was reduced by TCRdb to in-frame sequences with V and J called. These copies leave out some clones; in studies compared against another copy, an unresolved V gene accounts for under half, and the cause of the remainder is not known. Clone size and V and J calls were adopted from that table, with D and trimming inferred from the DNA. In this sample the table shows around 1,800 clones, roughly a fifth of which occur a single time. About 25% of the sample goes to the ten largest clones.

What the study reported, not specific to this receptor: Just 8.5% to 9% of the unique acute clonotypes remained in convalescence, but these persisting clonotypes accounted for most of the response, and new, diverse de novo clonotypes seemingly replaced the other acute clonotypes. With only a few donors in the cohort, group averages were based on very few individuals. Low acute-to-convalescent clonotype overlap might partly reflect sampling error, because only a fraction of each donor's blood was analyzed. For BRLF1 (YVL-BR), a dominant role in TCR repertoire selection was played by TCRalpha CDR3 motifs, whereas only a minimal role was played by TCRbeta.

Source: EBV YVL epitope tetramer+ CD8+ T cells sorted from PBMCs, taken during convalescence from infectious mononucleosis. The sample's cell subset or site label, decoded: CD8 T cells binding a tetramer with EBV BRLF1 109-117 peptide (YVL-BR). The sequence joins TRBV28 to TRBJ2-1, with TRBD2 matching 8 junction bases. The clonotype originates from a woman between 18 and 30 years old with infectious mononucleosis caused by EBV. The DNA sequence is given as TGTGCCAGCAGCTTCCCTAGCGGGAATGAGCAGTTCTTC. This translates into CASSFPSGNEQFF.